This is a list of T cell receptor beta chains from one sample in a study of blood T cell repertoires in COVID-19. Data came from immunoSEQ multiplex PCR; TCRdb stores just in-frame clones and leaves some out. Here the sample spans around 180,000 clones, roughly 84% being singletons. The sequencing sample was made of peripheral blood. The receptors here all came from a human donor in a cohort sampled during active COVID-19. Each CDR3 is given with its conserved first and last residue. The order of the fields is V gene, J gene, D gene, clone size, CDR3 protein, CDR3 DNA. A D gene is named only where the DNA matches it firmly. Size is omitted from some rows. Given values are once, few, many or a class for expanded clones.

V gene: TRBV19; J gene: TRBJ2-7; D gene: NA; clone size: NA; CDR3 protein: CASSTSTGLGEQYF; CDR3 DNA: TGTGCCAGTAGTACGTCTACAGGGCTGGGGGAGCAGTACTTC
V gene: TRBV25-1; J gene: TRBJ1-5; D gene: TRBD1; clone size: few; CDR3 protein: CASSGTGGYQPQHF; CDR3 DNA: TGTGCCAGCAGTGGGACAGGGGGCTATCAGCCCCAGCATTTT
V gene: TRBV4-3; J gene: TRBJ1-6; D gene: NA; clone size: NA; CDR3 protein: CASSQGRVFSYNSPLHF; CDR3 DNA: TGCGCCAGCAGCCAAGGGCGGGTTTTCTCCTATAATTCACCCCTCCACTTT
V gene: TRBV7-3; J gene: TRBJ2-7; D gene: TRBD1; clone size: few; CDR3 protein: CASAVGTGGYEQYF; CDR3 DNA: TGTGCCAGCGCGGTGGGAACAGGGGGCTACGAGCAGTACTTC
V gene: TRBV29-1; J gene: TRBJ2-7; D gene: TRBD1; clone size: few; CDR3 protein: CSVDPGQGAYEQYF; CDR3 DNA: TGCAGCGTGGACCCTGGACAGGGGGCCTACGAGCAGTACTTC
V gene: TRBV5-6; J gene: TRBJ2-2; D gene: TRBD2; clone size: NA; CDR3 protein: CASSYQRETVGELFF; CDR3 DNA: TGTGCCAGCAGCTACCAGCGGGAGACGGTCGGGGAGCTGTTTTTT
V gene: TRBV24-1; J gene: TRBJ2-1; D gene: TRBD2; clone size: NA; CDR3 protein: CATSDPGLESYNEQFF; CDR3 DNA: TGTGCCACCAGTGACCCAGGACTAGAGAGCTACAATGAGCAGTTCTTC
V gene: TRBV6-5; J gene: TRBJ2-7; D gene: TRBD2; clone size: NA; CDR3 protein: CASLGLGTYEQYF; CDR3 DNA: TGTGCCAGCCTGGGACTAGGAACCTACGAGCAGTACTTC
V gene: TRBV19; J gene: TRBJ2-7; D gene: TRBD1; clone size: NA; CDR3 protein: CASTKTTGAYEQYF; CDR3 DNA: TGTGCCAGTACCAAAACGACAGGGGCCTACGAGCAGTACTTC
V gene: TRBV5-4; J gene: TRBJ2-3; D gene: TRBD2; clone size: NA; CDR3 protein: CASSPDLAGGLDTQYF; CDR3 DNA: TGTGCCAGCAGCCCCGACCTAGCGGGAGGGCTAGATACGCAGTATTTT
V gene: TRBV7-2; J gene: TRBJ1-2; D gene: NA; clone size: NA; CDR3 protein: CASSFGWTSTYGYTF; CDR3 DNA: TGTGCCAGCAGCTTCGGGTGGACAAGCACCTATGGCTACACCTTC
V gene: TRBV24-1; J gene: TRBJ1-3; D gene: TRBD1; clone size: NA; CDR3 protein: CATPGRGQGNTIYF; CDR3 DNA: TGTGCCACCCCCGGGAGGGGGCAGGGAAACACCATATATTTT
V gene: TRBV9; J gene: TRBJ2-1; D gene: NA; clone size: NA; CDR3 protein: CASSVGAFSSYNEQFF; CDR3 DNA: TGTGCCAGCAGCGTAGGGGCGTTCAGCTCCTACAATGAGCAGTTCTTC
V gene: TRBV6-5; J gene: TRBJ1-2; D gene: NA; clone size: once; CDR3 protein: CASSYRGLDGYTF; CDR3 DNA: TGTGCCAGCAGTTACAGGGGCCTGGATGGCTACACCTTC
V gene: TRBV19; J gene: TRBJ2-7; D gene: TRBD1; clone size: few; CDR3 protein: CASSTLDRGQEQYF; CDR3 DNA: TGTGCCAGTAGTACACTCGACAGGGGGCAGGAGCAGTACTTC
V gene: TRBV10-3; J gene: TRBJ2-7; D gene: NA; clone size: NA; CDR3 protein: CAIRIGKGIYEQYF; CDR3 DNA: TGTGCCATCAGAATAGGGAAGGGGATCTACGAGCAGTACTTC
V gene: TRBV7-9; J gene: TRBJ1-2; D gene: TRBD1; clone size: NA; CDR3 protein: CASGTRAGGNDYGYTF; CDR3 DNA: TGTGCCAGCGGTACTAGGGCAGGGGGTAATGACTATGGCTACACCTTC
V gene: TRBV4-3; J gene: TRBJ1-5; D gene: TRBD1; clone size: NA; CDR3 protein: CASSQGTGLGQPQHF; CDR3 DNA: TGCGCCAGCAGCCAAGGGACAGGGTTAGGGCAGCCCCAGCATTTT
V gene: TRBV28; J gene: TRBJ2-7; D gene: TRBD1; clone size: NA; CDR3 protein: CASSLRQGINEQYF; CDR3 DNA: TGTGCCAGCAGCCTTAGACAGGGGATCAACGAGCAGTACTTC
V gene: TRBV15; J gene: TRBJ1-4; D gene: NA; clone size: NA; CDR3 protein: CATSRVAGANEKLFF; CDR3 DNA: TGTGCCACCAGCAGAGTTGCCGGGGCTAATGAAAAACTGTTTTTT
V gene: TRBV3-1/TRBV3-2; J gene: TRBJ2-7; D gene: NA; clone size: NA; CDR3 protein: CASRPTSYSYEQYF; CDR3 DNA: TGTGCCAGCAGACCTACTAGTTACTCCTACGAGCAGTACTTC
V gene: TRBV6-2/TRBV6-3; J gene: TRBJ1-1; D gene: NA; clone size: NA; CDR3 protein: CASSRGTEAFF; CDR3 DNA: TGTGCCAGCAGCCGAGGAACTGAAGCTTTCTTT
V gene: TRBV6-2/TRBV6-3; J gene: TRBJ1-5; D gene: TRBD1; clone size: NA; CDR3 protein: CASSSRTGVGNQPQHF; CDR3 DNA: TGTGCCAGCAGTTCCAGGACAGGGGTAGGCAATCAGCCCCAGCATTTT
V gene: TRBV6-1; J gene: TRBJ1-1; D gene: NA; clone size: NA; CDR3 protein: CASSEVGREAFF; CDR3 DNA: TGTGCCAGCAGTGAAGTGGGGAGAGAAGCTTTCTTT
V gene: TRBV7-3; J gene: TRBJ2-1; D gene: NA; clone size: NA; CDR3 protein: CASSLVRGEQFF; CDR3 DNA: TGTGCCAGCAGCTTAGTTCGCGGGGAGCAGTTCTTC
V gene: TRBV5-1; J gene: TRBJ2-5; D gene: TRBD2; clone size: NA; CDR3 protein: CASSFYGLAVMGETQYF; CDR3 DNA: TGCGCCAGCAGCTTCTACGGACTAGCGGTAATGGGGGAGACCCAGTACTTC
V gene: TRBV6-2/TRBV6-3; J gene: TRBJ2-4; D gene: NA; clone size: NA; CDR3 protein: CASSYPGIERNIQYF; CDR3 DNA: TGTGCCAGCAGTTACCCCGGGATCGAGCGAAACATTCAGTACTTC
V gene: TRBV7-2; J gene: TRBJ1-4; D gene: NA; clone size: NA; CDR3 protein: CASSPLNVEKLFF; CDR3 DNA: TGTGCCAGCAGCCCTCTAAACGTTGAAAAACTGTTTTTT
V gene: TRBV19; J gene: TRBJ2-1; D gene: TRBD2; clone size: NA; CDR3 protein: CASSIATSGNTEQFF; CDR3 DNA: TGTGCCAGTAGTATAGCTACTAGCGGGAACACTGAGCAGTTCTTC
V gene: TRBV3-1/TRBV3-2; J gene: TRBJ1-2; D gene: TRBD1; clone size: NA; CDR3 protein: CASSLIRQGGGYTF; CDR3 DNA: TGTGCCAGCAGCCTGATTCGACAGGGTGGAGGCTACACCTTC
V gene: TRBV28; J gene: TRBJ1-4; D gene: TRBD1; clone size: NA; CDR3 protein: CASSFYGTENEKLFF; CDR3 DNA: TGTGCCAGCAGTTTTTATGGGACAGAAAATGAAAAACTGTTTTTT
V gene: TRBV3-1/TRBV3-2; J gene: TRBJ1-2; D gene: NA; clone size: NA; CDR3 protein: CASSQGGRGYGYTF; CDR3 DNA: TGTGCCAGCAGCCAAGGCGGGAGAGGCTATGGCTACACCTTC
V gene: TRBV14; J gene: TRBJ2-7; D gene: TRBD2; clone size: NA; CDR3 protein: CASSQGRGAQYF; CDR3 DNA: TGTGCCAGCAGCCAAGGGCGGGGGGCACAGTACTTC
V gene: TRBV20-1; J gene: TRBJ2-1; D gene: TRBD2; clone size: NA; CDR3 protein: CSASPEGVAGAYNEQFF; CDR3 DNA: TGCAGTGCTAGTCCTGAGGGGGTAGCGGGGGCCTACAATGAGCAGTTCTTC
V gene: TRBV11-1; J gene: TRBJ2-3; D gene: NA; clone size: few; CDR3 protein: CASSFSGDRTDTQYF; CDR3 DNA: TGTGCCAGCAGCTTCTCGGGGGACCGCACAGATACGCAGTATTTT
V gene: TRBV7-2; J gene: TRBJ2-7; D gene: TRBD2; clone size: NA; CDR3 protein: CASRRGAGGSYEQYF; CDR3 DNA: TGTGCCAGCAGGAGGGGAGCGGGAGGTTCCTACGAGCAGTACTTC
V gene: TRBV12-5; J gene: TRBJ2-3; D gene: TRBD2; clone size: NA; CDR3 protein: CASGTMGLAGGRDTQYF; CDR3 DNA: TGTGCTAGTGGCACAATGGGACTAGCGGGGGGGCGAGATACGCAGTATTTT
V gene: TRBV4-1; J gene: TRBJ1-1; D gene: NA; clone size: NA; CDR3 protein: CASSPGEGVNTEAFF; CDR3 DNA: TGCGCCAGCAGCCCGGGGGAGGGAGTGAACACTGAAGCTTTCTTT
V gene: TRBV4-1; J gene: TRBJ1-2; D gene: NA; clone size: NA; CDR3 protein: CASSQEGRVRGYTF; CDR3 DNA: TGCGCCAGCAGCCAAGAAGGGAGGGTTCGGGGCTACACCTTC
V gene: TRBV5-1; J gene: TRBJ2-7; D gene: TRBD2; clone size: NA; CDR3 protein: CASSLELAATYEQYF; CDR3 DNA: TGCGCCAGCAGCTTGGAGCTAGCGGCCACCTACGAGCAGTACTTC
V gene: TRBV2; J gene: TRBJ2-7; D gene: NA; clone size: NA; CDR3 protein: CASNGGNIGYEQYF; CDR3 DNA: TGTGCCAGCAATGGGGGGAATATTGGTTACGAGCAGTACTTC